This TCR beta chain was sequenced during a study of shared clonotypes between healthy human individuals. General study findings and limits: The small donor group covered limited genetic and exposure diversity.

V dropped 2 bases and J dropped 2; count of bases not matched to a gene: 2. The germline V gene encodes CDR1 LNHNV and CDR2 YYDKDF (reference sequence). The CDR3 contains 15 residues. Turning to this clone: The target antigen is unknown.

Every donor was a Caucasian adult from Nashville, Tennessee. Produced via immunoSEQ multiplex PCR; TCRdb's table is partial and in-frame only. The sample carries 400,000 to 500,000 clones, less than 80% recorded once. V gene TRBV15 combines with J gene TRBJ1-5; TRBD1 aligns across 8 bases. The sequence was obtained from a middle-aged woman in good health. Some clones in this sample may be carry-over from other donors' samples. Specimen: PBMCs. CDR3 in amino acids: CATSRMTGGNQPQHF. In DNA form, the CDR3 reads TGTGCCACCAGCAGAATGACAGGGGGCAATCAGCCCCAGCATTTT.